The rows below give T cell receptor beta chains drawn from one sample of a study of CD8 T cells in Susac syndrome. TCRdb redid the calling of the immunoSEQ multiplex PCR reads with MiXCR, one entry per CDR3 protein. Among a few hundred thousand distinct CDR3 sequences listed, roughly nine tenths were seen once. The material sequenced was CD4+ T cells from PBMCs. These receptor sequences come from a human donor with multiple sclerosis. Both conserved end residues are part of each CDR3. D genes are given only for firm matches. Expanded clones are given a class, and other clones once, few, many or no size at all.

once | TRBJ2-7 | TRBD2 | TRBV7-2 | CASSLRAGTYEQYF | TGTGCCAGCAGCTTACGAGCGGGGACCTACGAGCAGTACTTC
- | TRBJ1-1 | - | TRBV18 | CASSPGRQGGEAFF | TGTGCCAGCTCACCTGGTCGTCAGGGAGGTGAAGCTTTCTTT
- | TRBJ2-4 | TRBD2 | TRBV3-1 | CASSLTSGIQYF | TGTGCCAGCAGCCTGACTAGCGGCATTCAGTACTTC
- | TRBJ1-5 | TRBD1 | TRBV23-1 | CASSRGQIIAEPQHF | TGCGCCAGCAGTCGGGGACAGATCATTGCAGAGCCCCAGCATTTT
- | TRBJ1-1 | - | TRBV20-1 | CSANRVVPLTEAFF | TGCAGTGCCAATCGGGTTGTCCCACTCACTGAAGCTTTCTTT
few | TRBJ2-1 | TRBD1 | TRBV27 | CASSLDRGLLNEQFF | TGTGCCAGCAGTCTCGACAGGGGGCTGTTGAATGAGCAGTTCTTC
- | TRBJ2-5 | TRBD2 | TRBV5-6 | CASSVTGGPQETQYF | TGTGCCAGCAGCGTCACGGGGGGGCCCCAAGAGACCCAGTACTTC
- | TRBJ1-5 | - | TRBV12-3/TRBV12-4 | CASSLQDGNQPQHF | TGTGCCAGCAGCTTACAGGATGGCAATCAGCCCCAGCATTTT
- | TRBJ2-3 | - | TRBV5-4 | CASSLELDADTQYF | TGTGCCAGCAGCTTGGAGCTAGACGCAGATACGCAGTATTTT
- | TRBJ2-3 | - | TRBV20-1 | CSVLPLAVTTDTQYF | TGCAGTGTCCTACCACTAGCAGTGACCACAGATACGCAGTATTTT
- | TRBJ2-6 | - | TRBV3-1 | CASGLGGSGANVLTF | TGTGCCAGCGGCCTCGGGGGCTCTGGGGCCAACGTCCTGACTTTC
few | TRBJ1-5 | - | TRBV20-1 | CSAGGKGNQPQHF | TGCAGTGCTGGTGGAAAGGGCAATCAGCCCCAGCATTTT
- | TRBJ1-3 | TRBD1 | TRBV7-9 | CASSQGAGNTIYF | TGTGCCAGCAGCCAGGGGGCTGGAAACACCATATATTTT
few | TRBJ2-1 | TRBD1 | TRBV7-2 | CASSPRTGIVYNEQFF | TGTGCCAGCAGCCCGAGGACAGGGATTGTCTACAATGAGCAGTTCTTC
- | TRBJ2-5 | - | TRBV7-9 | CASSLEIGIPSDTQYF | TGTGCCAGCAGCTTAGAGATTGGCATCCCATCAGATACCCAGTACTTC
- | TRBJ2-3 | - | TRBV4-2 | CASSPIQQGPDTQYF | TGTGCCAGCAGCCCGATCCAACAGGGCCCAGATACGCAGTATTTT
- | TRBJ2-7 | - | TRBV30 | CAWSFSRGHEQYF | TGTGCCTGGAGTTTCTCCAGGGGCCACGAGCAGTACTTC
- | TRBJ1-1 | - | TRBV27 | CASSLSWQNTEAFF | TGTGCCAGCAGTTTATCGTGGCAGAACACTGAAGCTTTCTTT
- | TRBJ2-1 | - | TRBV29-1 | CSVEDRESYNEQFF | TGCAGCGTTGAAGACCGAGAATCCTACAATGAGCAGTTCTTC
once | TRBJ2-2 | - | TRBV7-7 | CASGNAGTGELFF | TGTGCTAGCGGAAATGCAGGGACCGGGGAGCTGTTTTTT
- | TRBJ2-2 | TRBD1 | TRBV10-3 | CAISETRDSYTGELFF | TGTGCCATCAGTGAGACCCGGGACAGCTACACCGGGGAGCTGTTTTTT
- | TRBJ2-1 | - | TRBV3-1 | CASSQLREQFF | TGTGCCAGCAGCCAACTTCGGGAGCAGTTCTTC
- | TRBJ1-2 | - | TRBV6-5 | CASTALRDLEVYTF | TGTGCCAGCACCGCCCTCCGGGACTTAGAAGTCTACACCTTC
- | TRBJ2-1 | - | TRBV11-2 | CASSLFGQTKHNEQFF | TGTGCCAGCAGCTTATTTGGACAGACCAAGCACAATGAGCAGTTCTTC
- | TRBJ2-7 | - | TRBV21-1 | CASSKLGFQDYEQYF | TGTGCCAGCAGCAAATTAGGATTTCAGGACTACGAGCAGTACTTC
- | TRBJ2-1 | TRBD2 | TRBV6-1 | CASSEATSGNNEQFF | TGTGCCAGCAGTGAAGCGACTAGCGGGAACAATGAGCAGTTCTTC
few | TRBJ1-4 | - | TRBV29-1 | CSVTGSRGEKLFF | TGCAGCGTCACAGGGTCCCGGGGTGAAAAACTGTTTTTT
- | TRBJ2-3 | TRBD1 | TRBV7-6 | CASSSTGLGTDTQYF | TGTGCCAGCAGCTCGACAGGGCTGGGCACAGATACGCAGTATTTT
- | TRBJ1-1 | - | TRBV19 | CASGGTESIKPNTEAFF | TGTGCCAGTGGAGGGACGGAATCTATCAAACCTAACACTGAAGCTTTCTTT
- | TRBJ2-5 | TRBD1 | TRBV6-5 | CASSSVPGQGRYQETQYF | TGTGCCAGCAGTTCCGTCCCGGGACAGGGGCGGTACCAAGAGACCCAGTACTTC
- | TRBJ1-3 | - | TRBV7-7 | CASSLTRESGNTIYF | TGTGCTAGCAGCTTAACAAGGGAATCTGGAAACACCATATATTTT
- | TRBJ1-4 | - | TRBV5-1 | CASSLAGNEKLFF | TGCGCCAGCAGCTTGGCGGGGAATGAAAAACTGTTTTTT
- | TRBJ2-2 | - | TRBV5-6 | CASSLAGSRTGELFF | TGTGCCAGCAGCTTAGCAGGATCCCGCACCGGGGAGCTGTTTTTT
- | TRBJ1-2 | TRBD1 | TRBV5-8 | CASRRAPGQGASGYTF | TGTGCCAGCAGGAGGGCTCCGGGACAGGGGGCGAGTGGCTACACCTTC
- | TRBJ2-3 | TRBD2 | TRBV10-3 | CAIMAGGRDTQYF | TGTGCCATCATGGCGGGAGGGCGAGATACGCAGTATTTT
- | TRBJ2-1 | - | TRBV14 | CASSRQFGVYNEQFF | TGTGCCAGCAGCCGGCAGTTCGGGGTCTACAATGAGCAGTTCTTC
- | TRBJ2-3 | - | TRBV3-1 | CASSLPGYTQYF | TGTGCCAGCAGCCTCCCGGGGTATACGCAGTATTTT
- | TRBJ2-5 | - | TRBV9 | CASSVGQERETQYF | TGTGCCAGCAGCGTAGGGCAAGAGAGAGAGACCCAGTACTTC
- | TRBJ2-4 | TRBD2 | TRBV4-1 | CASATSGVLAKNIQYF | TGCGCCAGCGCGACTAGCGGGGTCCTAGCCAAAAACATTCAGTACTTC
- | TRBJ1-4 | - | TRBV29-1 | CSVLTSPNEKLFF | TGCAGCGTTCTGACCAGTCCTAATGAAAAACTGTTTTTT
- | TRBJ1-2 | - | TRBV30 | CAWRWYGYTF | TGTGCCTGGAGGTGGTATGGCTACACCTTC
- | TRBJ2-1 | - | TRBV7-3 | CASSLLGSRDNEQFF | TGTGCCAGCAGCCTGTTGGGTAGCAGGGACAATGAGCAGTTCTTC
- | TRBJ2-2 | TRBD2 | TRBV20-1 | CSATSGGAPGELFF | TGCAGTGCTACTAGCGGGGGGGCCCCCGGGGAGCTGTTTTTT
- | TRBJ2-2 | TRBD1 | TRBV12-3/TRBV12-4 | CASTHETGGTGELFF | TGTGCCAGCACCCACGAAACAGGGGGCACCGGGGAGCTGTTTTTT
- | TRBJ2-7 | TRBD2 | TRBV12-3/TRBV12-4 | CASSQNSGMVREQYF | TGTGCCAGCAGTCAAAATAGCGGGATGGTGAGGGAGCAGTACTTC
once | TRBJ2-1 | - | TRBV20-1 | CSAISVSSYNEQFF | TGCAGTGCTATTAGCGTGAGCTCCTACAATGAGCAGTTCTTC
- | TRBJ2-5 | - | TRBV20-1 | CSPSQSSIETQYF | TGCAGCCCCTCCCAATCCTCGATAGAGACCCAGTACTTC
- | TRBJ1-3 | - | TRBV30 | CAWSRPQASGSGNTIYF | TGTGCCTGGAGTAGGCCACAGGCGAGTGGCTCTGGAAACACCATATATTTT
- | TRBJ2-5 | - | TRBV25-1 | CASKGSEETQYF | TGTGCCAGCAAAGGGAGCGAGGAGACCCAGTACTTC
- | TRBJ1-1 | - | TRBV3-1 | CASSQTPGWNTEAFF | TGTGCCAGCAGCCAAACGCCGGGTTGGAACACTGAAGCTTTCTTT
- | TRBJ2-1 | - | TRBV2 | CASSEEYGQFF | TGTGCCAGCAGTGAAGAGTATGGGCAGTTCTTC
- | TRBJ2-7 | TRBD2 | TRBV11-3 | CASSPRMRGDTYEQYF | TGTGCCAGCAGCCCTCGTATGCGGGGGGATACCTACGAGCAGTACTTC
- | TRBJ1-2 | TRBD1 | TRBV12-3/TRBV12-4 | CASIRTGARSYGYTF | TGTGCCAGCATTAGAACAGGGGCGCGGAGCTATGGCTACACCTTC
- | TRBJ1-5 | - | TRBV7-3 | CASSWRSQPQHF | TGTGCCAGCAGCTGGCGTAGTCAGCCCCAGCATTTT
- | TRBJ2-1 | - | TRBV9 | CASGLNNEQFF | TGTGCCAGCGGGTTAAACAATGAGCAGTTCTTC
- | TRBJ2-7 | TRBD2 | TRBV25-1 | CASRGLDREGRKGPYEQYF | TGTGCCAGCAGGGGCTTGGATCGGGAGGGCCGTAAAGGTCCCTACGAGCAGTACTTC